The sequence of this T cell receptor (beta chain) was determined in a study of blood T cell repertoires in COVID-19. The CDR3 covers 13 residues. CDR1 is SEHNR and CDR2 is FQNEAQ in the germline V gene (reference sequence). The V end lost 5 bases, the J end lost 5 bases, and 9 bases lay between the germline ends. In Cohort 3, a recovered donor had either two negative PCRs, clearance, or symptom resolution. Produced via immunoSEQ multiplex PCR; TCRdb's table is partial and in-frame only. The table lists around 260,000 clones, around 85% of them singletons. The sample was PBMCs or T cells enriched from blood (not recorded which). The receptor's source is a woman younger than 45 who had recovered from COVID-19. The rearrangement joins TRBV7-9 to TRBJ1-4; the D is unclear. CDR3 sequence: CASSPSLNEKLFF. CDR3 coding DNA: TGTGCCAGCAGCCCGTCTTTAAATGAAAAACTGTTTTTT.